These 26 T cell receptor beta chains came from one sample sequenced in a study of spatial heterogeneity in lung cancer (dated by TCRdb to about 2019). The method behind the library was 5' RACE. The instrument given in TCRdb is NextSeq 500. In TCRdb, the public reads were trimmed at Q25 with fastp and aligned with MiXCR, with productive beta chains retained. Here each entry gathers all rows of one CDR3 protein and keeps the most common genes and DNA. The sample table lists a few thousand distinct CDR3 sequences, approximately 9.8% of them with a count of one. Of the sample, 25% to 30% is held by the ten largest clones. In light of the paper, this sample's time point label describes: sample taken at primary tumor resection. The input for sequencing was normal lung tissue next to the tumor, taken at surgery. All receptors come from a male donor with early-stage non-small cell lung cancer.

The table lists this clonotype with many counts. The CDR3 DNA reads TGCAGTGCACTAGGAGGCAGCACAGATACGCAGTATTTT. It specifies CSALGGSTDTQYF. This sequence joins TRBV20-1 and TRBJ2-3; maybe TRBD2 (5 bases). V was shortened by 6 bases and J by 0 bases, with 10 bases between the two germline ends. Germline V gives CDR1 DFQATT, CDR2 SNEGSKA (reference sequence). The CDR3 contains 13 residues.

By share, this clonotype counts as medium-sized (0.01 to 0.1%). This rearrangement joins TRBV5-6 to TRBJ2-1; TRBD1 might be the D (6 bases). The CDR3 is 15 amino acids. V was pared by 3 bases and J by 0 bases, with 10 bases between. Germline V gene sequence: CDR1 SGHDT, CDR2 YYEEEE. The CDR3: CASSYRQASYNEQFF. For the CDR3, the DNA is TGTGCCAGCAGCTACCGACAGGCCTCCTACAATGAGCAGTTCTTC. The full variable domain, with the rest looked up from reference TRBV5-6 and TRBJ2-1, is DAGVTQSPTHLIKTRGQQVTLRCSPKSGHDTVSWYQQALGQGPQFIFQYYEEEERQRGNFPDRFSGHQFPNYSSELNVNALLLGDSALYLCASSYRQASYNEQFFGPGTRLTVL.

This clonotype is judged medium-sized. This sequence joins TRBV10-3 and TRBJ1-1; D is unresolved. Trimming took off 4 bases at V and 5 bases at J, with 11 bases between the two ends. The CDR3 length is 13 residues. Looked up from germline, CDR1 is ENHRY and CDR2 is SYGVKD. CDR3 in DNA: TGTGCCATCAGTGGGGTGGGTCCGACTGAAGCTTTCTTT. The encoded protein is CAISGVGPTEAFF.

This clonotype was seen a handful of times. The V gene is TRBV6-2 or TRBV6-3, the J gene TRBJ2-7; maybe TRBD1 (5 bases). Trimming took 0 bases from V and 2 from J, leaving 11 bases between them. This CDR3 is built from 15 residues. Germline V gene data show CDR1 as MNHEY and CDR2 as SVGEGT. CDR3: CASSYSGETAYEQYF. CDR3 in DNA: TGTGCCAGCAGTTACTCAGGGGAAACCGCCTACGAGCAGTACTTC.

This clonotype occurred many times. Written as DNA, the CDR3 is TGCAGTGCTAGAACGGGAGCCGCGGGTGAGCAGTTCTTC. Amino acid sequence: CSARTGAAGEQFF. This rearrangement joins TRBV20-1 to TRBJ2-1; weak D call: TRBD2 (6 bases). The CDR3 contains 13 residues. The V gene's germline CDR1 is DFQATT and CDR2 SNEGSKA (reference sequence). Trimming removed 2 bases at V and 9 bases at J, with 14 bases between.

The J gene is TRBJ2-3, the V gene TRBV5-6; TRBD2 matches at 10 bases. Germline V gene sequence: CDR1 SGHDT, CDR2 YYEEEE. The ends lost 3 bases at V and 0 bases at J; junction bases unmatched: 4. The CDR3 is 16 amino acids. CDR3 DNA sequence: TGTGCCAGCAGCTCTCCAGCGGGGGGGAGCACAGATACGCAGTATTTT. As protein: CASSSPAGGSTDTQYF.

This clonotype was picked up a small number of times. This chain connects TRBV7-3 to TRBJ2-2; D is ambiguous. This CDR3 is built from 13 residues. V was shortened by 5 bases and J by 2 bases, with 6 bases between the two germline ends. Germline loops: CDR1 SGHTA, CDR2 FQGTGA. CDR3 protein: CASSVPNTGELFF. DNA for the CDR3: TGTGCCAGCAGCGTCCCAAACACCGGGGAGCTGTTTTTT.

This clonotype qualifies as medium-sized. Here the CDR3 reads CASSPFKAGANVLTF. The DNA for the CDR3 is TGTGCCAGCTCACCCTTTAAGGCTGGGGCCAACGTCCTGACTTTC. The chain combines TRBV19 with TRBJ2-6; D unresolved. Germline CDR1 LNHDA, CDR2 SQIVND (reference sequence). V lost 9 bases, J lost 2 bases, and 14 bases lay in between. The CDR3 has 15 amino acids.

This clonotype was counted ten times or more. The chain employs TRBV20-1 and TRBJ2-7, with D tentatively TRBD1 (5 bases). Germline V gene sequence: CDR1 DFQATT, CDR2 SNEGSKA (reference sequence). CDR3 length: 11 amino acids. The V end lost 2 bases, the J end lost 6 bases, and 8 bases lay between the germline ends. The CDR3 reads CSARRGSEQYF. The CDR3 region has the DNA TGCAGTGCTAGAAGGGGAAGCGAGCAGTACTTC.

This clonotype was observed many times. The DNA for the CDR3 is TGTGCCAGCAGCAAAATTAAAGGGGAAAAAAACATTCAGTACTTC. Its translation: CASSKIKGEKNIQYF. V usage is TRBV21-1 and J usage is TRBJ2-4; TRBD1 is the table's D call and was not checked against the DNA. TRBV21-1 counts as a pseudogene. The CDR3 length is 15 residues.

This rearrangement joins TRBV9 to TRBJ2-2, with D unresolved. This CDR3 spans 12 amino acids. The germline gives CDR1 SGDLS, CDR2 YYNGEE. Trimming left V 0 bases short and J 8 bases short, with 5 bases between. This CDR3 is CASSVDVGELFF. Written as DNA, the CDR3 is TGTGCCAGCAGCGTAGACGTGGGGGAGCTGTTTTTT.

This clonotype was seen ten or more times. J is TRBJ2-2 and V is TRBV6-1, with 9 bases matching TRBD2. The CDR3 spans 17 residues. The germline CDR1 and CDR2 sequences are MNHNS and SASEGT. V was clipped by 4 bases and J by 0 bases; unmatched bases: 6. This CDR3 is CASSARLADANTGELFF. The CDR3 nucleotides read TGTGCCAGCAGTGCGAGACTAGCGGACGCGAACACCGGGGAGCTGTTTTTT.

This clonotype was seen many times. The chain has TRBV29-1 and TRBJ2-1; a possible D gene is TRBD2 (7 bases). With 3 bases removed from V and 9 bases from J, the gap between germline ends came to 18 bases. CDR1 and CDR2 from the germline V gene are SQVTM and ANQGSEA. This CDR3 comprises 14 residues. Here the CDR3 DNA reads TGCAGCGTTGACCAGAGGGGGAGGGCGGCTGAGCAGTTCTTC. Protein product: CSVDQRGRAAEQFF.

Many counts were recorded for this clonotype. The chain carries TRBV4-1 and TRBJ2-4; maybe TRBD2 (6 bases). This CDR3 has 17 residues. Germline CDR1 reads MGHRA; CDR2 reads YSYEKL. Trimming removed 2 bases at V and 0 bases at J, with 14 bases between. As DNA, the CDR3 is TGCGCCAGCAGCCAAACACCGGGACTTATAGCCAAAAACATTCAGTACTTC. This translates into CASSQTPGLIAKNIQYF.

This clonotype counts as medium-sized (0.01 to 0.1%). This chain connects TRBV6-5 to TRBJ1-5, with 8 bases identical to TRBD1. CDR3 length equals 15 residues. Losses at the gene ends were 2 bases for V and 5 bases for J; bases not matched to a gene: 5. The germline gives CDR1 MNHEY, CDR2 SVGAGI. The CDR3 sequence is CASSYTTGDDQPQHF. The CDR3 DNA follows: TGTGCCAGCAGTTACACGACAGGGGATGATCAGCCCCAGCATTTT.

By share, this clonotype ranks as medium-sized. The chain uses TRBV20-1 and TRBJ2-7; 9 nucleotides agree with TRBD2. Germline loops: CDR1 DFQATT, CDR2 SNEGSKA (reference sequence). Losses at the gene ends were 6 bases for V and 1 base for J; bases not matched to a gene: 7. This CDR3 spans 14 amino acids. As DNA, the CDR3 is TGCAGTGCCCGTCAAGCGGGAGGTTCCTACGAGCAGTACTTC. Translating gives CSARQAGGSYEQYF.

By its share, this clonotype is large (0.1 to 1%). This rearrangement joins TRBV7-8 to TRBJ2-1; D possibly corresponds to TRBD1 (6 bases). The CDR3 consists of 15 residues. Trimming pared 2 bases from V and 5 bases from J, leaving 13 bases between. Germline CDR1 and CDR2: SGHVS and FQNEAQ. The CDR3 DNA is TGTGCCAGCAGCTTAACCCACGGGACAAACAATGAGCAGTTCTTC. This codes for CASSLTHGTNNEQFF.

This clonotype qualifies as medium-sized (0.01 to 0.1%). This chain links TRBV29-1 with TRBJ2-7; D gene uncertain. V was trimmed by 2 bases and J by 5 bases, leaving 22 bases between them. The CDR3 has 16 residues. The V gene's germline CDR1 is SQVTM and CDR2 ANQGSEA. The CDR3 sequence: CSVERLRSSRWNEQYF. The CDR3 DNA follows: TGCAGCGTTGAACGGTTGCGATCCAGCAGGTGGAACGAGCAGTACTTC.

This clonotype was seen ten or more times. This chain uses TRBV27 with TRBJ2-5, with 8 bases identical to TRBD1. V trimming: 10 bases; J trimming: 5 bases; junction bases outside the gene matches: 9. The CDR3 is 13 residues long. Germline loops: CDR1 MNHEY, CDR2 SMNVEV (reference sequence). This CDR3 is CATFAQGGETQYF. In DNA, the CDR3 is TGTGCCACCTTCGCACAGGGGGGCGAGACCCAGTACTTC.

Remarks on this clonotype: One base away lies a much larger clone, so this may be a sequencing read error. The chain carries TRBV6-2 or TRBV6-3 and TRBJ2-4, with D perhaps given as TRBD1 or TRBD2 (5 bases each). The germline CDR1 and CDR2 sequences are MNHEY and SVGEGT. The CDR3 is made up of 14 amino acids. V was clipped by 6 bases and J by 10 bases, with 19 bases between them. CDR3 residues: CASRPAPGTRIQYF. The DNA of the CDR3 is TGTGCCAGCAGACCCGCTCCAGGGACGAGGATTCAGTACTTC.

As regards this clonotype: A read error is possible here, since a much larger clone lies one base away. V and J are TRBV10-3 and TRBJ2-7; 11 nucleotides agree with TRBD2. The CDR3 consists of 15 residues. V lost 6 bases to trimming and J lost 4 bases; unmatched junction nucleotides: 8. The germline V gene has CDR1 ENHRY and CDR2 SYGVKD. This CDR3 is CAIRRSGTSGYEQYF. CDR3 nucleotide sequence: TGTGCCATCAGGCGGTCCGGGACTAGCGGTTACGAGCAGTACTTC.

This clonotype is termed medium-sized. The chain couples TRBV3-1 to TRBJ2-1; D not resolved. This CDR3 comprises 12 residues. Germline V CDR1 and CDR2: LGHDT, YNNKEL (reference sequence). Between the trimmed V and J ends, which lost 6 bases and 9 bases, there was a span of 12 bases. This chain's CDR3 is CASSPSRFEQFF. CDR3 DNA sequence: TGTGCCAGCAGTCCTTCTAGATTTGAGCAGTTCTTC.

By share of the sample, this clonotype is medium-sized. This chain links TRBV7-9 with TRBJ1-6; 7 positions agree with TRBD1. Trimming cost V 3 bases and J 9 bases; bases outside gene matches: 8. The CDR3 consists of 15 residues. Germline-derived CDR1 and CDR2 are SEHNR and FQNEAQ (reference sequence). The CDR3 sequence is CASSFQGGLGSPLHF. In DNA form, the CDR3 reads TGTGCCAGCAGCTTCCAGGGGGGACTCGGTTCACCCCTCCACTTT.

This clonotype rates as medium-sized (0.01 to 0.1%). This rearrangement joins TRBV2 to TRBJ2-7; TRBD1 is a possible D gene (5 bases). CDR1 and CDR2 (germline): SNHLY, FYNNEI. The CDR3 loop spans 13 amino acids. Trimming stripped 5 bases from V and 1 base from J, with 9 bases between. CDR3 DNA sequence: TGTGCCAGCAGTCGAAGACAGTCCTACGAGCAGTACTTC. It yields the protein CASSRRQSYEQYF.

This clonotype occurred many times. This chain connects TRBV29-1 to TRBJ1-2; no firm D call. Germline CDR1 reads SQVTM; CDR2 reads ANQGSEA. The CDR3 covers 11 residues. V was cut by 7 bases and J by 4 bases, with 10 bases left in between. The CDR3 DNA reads TGCAGCGCCCACAGCTCCTATGGCTACACCTTC. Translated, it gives CSAHSSYGYTF.

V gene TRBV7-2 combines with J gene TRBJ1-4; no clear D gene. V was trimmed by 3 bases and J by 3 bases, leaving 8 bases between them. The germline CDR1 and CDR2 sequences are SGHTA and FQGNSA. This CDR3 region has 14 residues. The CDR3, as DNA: TGTGCCAGCAGCTTTGGCGAGGCTAATGAAAAACTGTTTTTT. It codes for CASSFGEANEKLFF.